This is a list of T cell receptor beta chains from one sample in a study of control samples from healthy donors and cancer patients. The repertoire was sequenced with immunoSEQ multiplex PCR; TCRdb's copy has only in-frame clones and lacks some. The sample consists of more than 65,000 clones, roughly 90% of them appearing once. Material for sequencing was PBMCs. The receptors come from a woman in her sixties or seventies with head and neck cancer. Both conserved end residues are part of each CDR3. A D gene is named only where the DNA matches it firmly. A clone size is listed for some rows: how often the clone was seen (once, few, many), or a class if it is expanded.

V gene	D gene	clone size	J gene	CDR3 DNA	CDR3 protein
TRBV10-3	NA	NA	TRBJ1-2	TGTGCCATCAGCGATAACCCTGTGAGCTACACCTTC	CAISDNPVSYTF
TRBV27	NA	NA	TRBJ1-6	TGTGCCAGCACGATGGGACGGATTAATTCACCCCTCCACTTT	CASTMGRINSPLHF
TRBV11-3	NA	NA	TRBJ2-1	TGTGCCAGCAGCTTGGCAGGGGCCAATGAGCAGTTCTTC	CASSLAGANEQFF
TRBV2	TRBD2	once	TRBJ2-5	TGTGCCAGCAGCGGCGGGGGGACTAGCGGGAGGATGACCCAGTACTTC	CASSGGGTSGRMTQYF
TRBV5-1	TRBD2	NA	TRBJ2-3	TGCGCCAGCAGCAACCTAGGGACTAGCGGGAGTGCAGATACGCAGTATTTT	CASSNLGTSGSADTQYF
TRBV24-1	NA	NA	TRBJ2-1	TGTGCCACCAGTGATCGACAGAGTACACACTACAATGAGCAGTTCTTC	CATSDRQSTHYNEQFF
TRBV5-8	TRBD1	NA	TRBJ2-1	TGTGCCAGCAGCTTGGGGACAGGGACGTATATGAGCAATGAGCAGTTCTTC	CASSLGTGTYMSNEQFF
TRBV4-2	TRBD2	NA	TRBJ2-3	TGTGCCAGCAGCCCCCGGGGGGAGTGGGCCACAGATACGCAGTATTTT	CASSPRGEWATDTQYF
TRBV3-1/TRBV3-2	TRBD2	NA	TRBJ2-1	TGTGCCAGCAGCCGGGAGATCTTAGCGGGAGTTTCCTACAATGAGCAGTTCTTC	CASSREILAGVSYNEQFF
TRBV6-1	NA	NA	TRBJ2-7	TGTGCCAGCAGTGAAGGGGGTGCGGGAAACTACGAGCAGTACTTC	CASSEGGAGNYEQYF
TRBV19	NA	NA	TRBJ2-5	TGTGCCAGTAGTGAGACCGTCCCCCCCCAAGAGACCCAGTACTTC	CASSETVPPQETQYF
TRBV27	NA	NA	TRBJ2-7	TGTGCCAGCAGTTCGCGACGGACCATCTCCTACGAGCAGTACTTC	CASSSRRTISYEQYF
TRBV28	NA	NA	TRBJ2-3	TGTGCCAGCAGTCCAACCACAGATACGCAGTATTTT	CASSPTTDTQYF
TRBV11-2	TRBD1	NA	TRBJ2-7	TGTGCCAGCAGGTTACAGGGGGCGAACTCCTACGAGCAGTACTTC	CASRLQGANSYEQYF
TRBV18	TRBD2	once	TRBJ2-7	TGTGCCAGCTCACGAGCCGGGACTAGCGGGAGGGCCGGGTCCTACGAGCAGTACTTC	CASSRAGTSGRAGSYEQYF
TRBV21-1	NA	NA	TRBJ2-5	TGTGCCAGCAGCAGGGGTAGCGGGAGGGCCCAGGAGACCCAGTACTTC	CASSRGSGRAQETQYF
TRBV11-3	NA	NA	TRBJ2-2	TGTGCCAGCAGCTTATTTAGCGGAGCAACCGGGGAGCTGTTTTTT	CASSLFSGATGELFF
TRBV5-1	NA	NA	TRBJ2-1	TGCGCCAGCAGCTTGGCCCTTGGGGCGGGCAATGAGCAGTTCTTC	CASSLALGAGNEQFF
TRBV5-6	NA	once	TRBJ2-7	TGTGCCAGCAGCTCGACCCAGACTAGGAGCTCCTACGAGCAGTACTTC	CASSSTQTRSSYEQYF
TRBV7-8	TRBD2	once	TRBJ2-7	TGTGCCAGCAGCCGAGAAAGGGGAACCGGGGGGAACGAGCAGTACTTC	CASSRERGTGGNEQYF
TRBV7-2	NA	NA	TRBJ1-2	TGTGCCAGCAGCTCGGTTGAGGTGGGTGGCTACACCTTC	CASSSVEVGGYTF
TRBV5-1	TRBD2	NA	TRBJ2-5	TGCGCCAGCAGCCTGACCGGGACTAGCGAGCCTGAGACCCAGTACTTC	CASSLTGTSEPETQYF
TRBV6-4	NA	NA	TRBJ2-1	TGTGCCAGCAGCTCGGAGGGGAGCTCCTACAATGAGCAGTTCTTC	CASSSEGSSYNEQFF
TRBV5-5	TRBD1	NA	TRBJ1-6	TGTGCCAGCAGCTCTACCCCCGGGACAGTTAATTCACCCCTCCACTTT	CASSSTPGTVNSPLHF
TRBV7-8	NA	NA	TRBJ2-7	TGTGCCAGCAGCTACGGACTATCCTACGAGCAGTACTTC	CASSYGLSYEQYF
TRBV19	TRBD1	NA	TRBJ1-5	TGTGCCAGCAGAGGACAGGCAGCCCAGCATTTT	CASRGQAAQHF
TRBV30	TRBD2	NA	TRBJ2-1	TGTGCCTGGAGTGGTGCTAGCGGGAGGGCCAAGGTGTCTTACAATGAGCAGTTCTTC	CAWSGASGRAKVSYNEQFF
TRBV5-1	NA	few	TRBJ1-6	TGCGCCAGCAGCCCGACGGGTGGGGGTCGAGATTCACCCCTCCACTTT	CASSPTGGGRDSPLHF
TRBV6-4	NA	NA	TRBJ1-4	TGTGCCAGCAGTGAAGGTGGGGCGGTGGGTGAAAAACTGTTTTTT	CASSEGGAVGEKLFF
TRBV28	NA	NA	TRBJ1-2	TGTGCCAGCAGTGGGAACTATGGCTACACCTTC	CASSGNYGYTF
TRBV5-1	TRBD1	once	TRBJ1-6	TGCGCCAGCAGCTTGGCGGCAGGGGGCGCAGATTCACCCCTCCACTTT	CASSLAAGGADSPLHF
TRBV9	NA	NA	TRBJ2-3	TGTGCCAGCAGCGTAGTCGGGAGCACAGATACGCAGTATTTT	CASSVVGSTDTQYF
TRBV5-1	TRBD2	NA	TRBJ2-1	TGCGCCAGCAGCCCAGTCGCGGGAGGGCCGTATGAGCAGTTCTTC	CASSPVAGGPYEQFF
TRBV7-9	TRBD1	NA	TRBJ2-4	TGTGCCAGCAGCTTAATTCGGACAGGGATGAGCATTCAGTACTTC	CASSLIRTGMSIQYF
TRBV7-3	TRBD2	NA	TRBJ2-1	TGTGCCAGCAGCTTACGGGCTAGCGGGGCCGACAATGAGCAGTTCTTC	CASSLRASGADNEQFF
TRBV9	NA	NA	TRBJ2-3	TGTGCCAGCAGCGACCCGGGAGCGGATACGCAGTATTTT	CASSDPGADTQYF